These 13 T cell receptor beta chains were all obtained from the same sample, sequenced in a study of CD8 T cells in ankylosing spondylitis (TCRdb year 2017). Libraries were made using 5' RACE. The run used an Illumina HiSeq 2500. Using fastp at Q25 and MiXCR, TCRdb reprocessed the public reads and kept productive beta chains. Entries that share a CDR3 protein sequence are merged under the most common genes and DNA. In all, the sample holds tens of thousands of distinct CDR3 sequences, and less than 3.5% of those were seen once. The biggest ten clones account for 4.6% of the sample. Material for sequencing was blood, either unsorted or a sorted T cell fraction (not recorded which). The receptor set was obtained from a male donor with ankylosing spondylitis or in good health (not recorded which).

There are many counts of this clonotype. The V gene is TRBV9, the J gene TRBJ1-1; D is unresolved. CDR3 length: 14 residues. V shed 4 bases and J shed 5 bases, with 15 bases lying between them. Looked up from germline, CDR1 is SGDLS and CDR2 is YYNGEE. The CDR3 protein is CASSPHRGSTEAFF. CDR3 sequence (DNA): TGTGCCAGCAGCCCCCACCGGGGTAGTACTGAAGCTTTCTTT.

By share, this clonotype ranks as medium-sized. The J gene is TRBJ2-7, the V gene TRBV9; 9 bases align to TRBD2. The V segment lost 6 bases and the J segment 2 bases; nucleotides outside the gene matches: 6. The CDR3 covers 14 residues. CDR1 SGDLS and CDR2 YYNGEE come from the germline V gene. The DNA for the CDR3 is TGTGCCAGCAACCCTGGCGGGAGGGCCTACGAGCAGTACTTC. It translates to CASNPGGRAYEQYF. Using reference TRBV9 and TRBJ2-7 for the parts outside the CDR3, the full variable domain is DSGVTQTPKHLITATGQRVTLRCSPRSGDLSVYWYQQSLDQGLQFLIQYYNGEERAKGNILERFSAQQFPDLHSELNLSSLELGDSALYFCASNPGGRAYEQYFGPGTRLTVT.

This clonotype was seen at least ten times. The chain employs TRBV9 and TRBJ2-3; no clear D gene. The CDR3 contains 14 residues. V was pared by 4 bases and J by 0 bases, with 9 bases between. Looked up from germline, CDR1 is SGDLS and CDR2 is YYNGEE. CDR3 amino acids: CASSTWRSTDTQYF. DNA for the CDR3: TGTGCCAGCAGCACTTGGCGGAGCACAGATACGCAGTATTTT.

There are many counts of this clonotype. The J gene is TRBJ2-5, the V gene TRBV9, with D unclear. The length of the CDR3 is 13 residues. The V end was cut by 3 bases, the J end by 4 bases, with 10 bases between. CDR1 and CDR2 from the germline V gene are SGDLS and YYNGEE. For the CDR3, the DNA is TGTGCCAGCAGCGGATACAGAGGAGAGACCCAGTACTTC. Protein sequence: CASSGYRGETQYF.

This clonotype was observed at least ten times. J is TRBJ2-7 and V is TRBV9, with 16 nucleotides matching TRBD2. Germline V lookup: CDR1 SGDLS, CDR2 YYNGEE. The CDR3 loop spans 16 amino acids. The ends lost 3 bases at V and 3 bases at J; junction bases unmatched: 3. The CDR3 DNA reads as TGTGCCAGCAGCGGGGGACTAGCGGGAGGGTACTACGAGCAGTACTTC. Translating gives CASSGGLAGGYYEQYF.

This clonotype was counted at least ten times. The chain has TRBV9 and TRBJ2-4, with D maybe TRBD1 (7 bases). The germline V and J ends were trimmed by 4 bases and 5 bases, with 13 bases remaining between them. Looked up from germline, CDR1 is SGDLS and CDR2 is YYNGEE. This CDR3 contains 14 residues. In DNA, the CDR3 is TGTGCCAGCAGCCCAGGGGGAGGTCAAAACATTCAGTACTTC. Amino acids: CASSPGGGQNIQYF. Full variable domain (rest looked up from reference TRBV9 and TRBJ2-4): DSGVTQTPKHLITATGQRVTLRCSPRSGDLSVYWYQQSLDQGLQFLIQYYNGEERAKGNILERFSAQQFPDLHSELNLSSLELGDSALYFCASSPGGGQNIQYFGAGTRLSVL.

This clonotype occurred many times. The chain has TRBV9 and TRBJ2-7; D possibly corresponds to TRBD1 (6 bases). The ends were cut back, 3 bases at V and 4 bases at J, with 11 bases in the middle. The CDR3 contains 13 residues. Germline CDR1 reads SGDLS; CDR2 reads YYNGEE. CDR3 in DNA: TGTGCCAGCAGCGGTGGACAGATTTACGAGCAGTACTTC. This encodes CASSGGQIYEQYF.

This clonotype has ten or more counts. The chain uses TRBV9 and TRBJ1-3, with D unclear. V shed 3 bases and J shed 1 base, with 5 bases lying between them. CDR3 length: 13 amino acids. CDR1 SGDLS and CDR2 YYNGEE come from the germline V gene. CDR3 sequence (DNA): TGTGCCAGCAGCGGTACTTCTGGAAACACCATATATTTT. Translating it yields CASSGTSGNTIYF.

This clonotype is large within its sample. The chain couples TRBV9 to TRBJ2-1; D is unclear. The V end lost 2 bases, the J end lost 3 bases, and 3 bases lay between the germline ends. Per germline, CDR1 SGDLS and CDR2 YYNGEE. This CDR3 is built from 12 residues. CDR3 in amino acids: CASSVNYNEQFF. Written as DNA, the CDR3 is TGTGCCAGCAGCGTTAACTACAATGAGCAGTTCTTC.

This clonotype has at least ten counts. In DNA form, the CDR3 reads TGTGCCAGCAGCGTGGGCGGCGGGAGGGCCACAGATACGCAGTATTTT. As protein: CASSVGGGRATDTQYF. This sequence joins TRBV9 and TRBJ2-3, with TRBD2 identical over 9 bases. V shed 2 bases and J 2 bases; nucleotides not matched to a gene: 6. The CDR3 is 16 residues long. CDR1 is SGDLS and CDR2 is YYNGEE in the germline V gene.

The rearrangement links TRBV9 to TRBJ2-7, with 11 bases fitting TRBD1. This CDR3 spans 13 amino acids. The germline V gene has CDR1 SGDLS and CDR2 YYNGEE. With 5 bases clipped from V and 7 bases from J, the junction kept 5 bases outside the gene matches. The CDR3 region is CASSRDRGTEQYF. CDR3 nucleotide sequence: TGTGCCAGCAGTAGGGACAGGGGGACGGAGCAGTACTTC.

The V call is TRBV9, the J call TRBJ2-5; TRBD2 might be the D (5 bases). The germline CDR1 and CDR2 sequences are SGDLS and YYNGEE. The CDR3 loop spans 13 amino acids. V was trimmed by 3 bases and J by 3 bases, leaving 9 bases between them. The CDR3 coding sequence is TGTGCCAGCAGCGCCCGGGGAGAAGAGACCCAGTACTTC. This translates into CASSARGEETQYF.

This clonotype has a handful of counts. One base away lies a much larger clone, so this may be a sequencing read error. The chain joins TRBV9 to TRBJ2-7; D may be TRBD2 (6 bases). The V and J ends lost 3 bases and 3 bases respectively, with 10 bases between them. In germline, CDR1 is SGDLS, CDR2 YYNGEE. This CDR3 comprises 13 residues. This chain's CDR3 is CASSAISGYEQYF. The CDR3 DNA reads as TGTGCCAGCAGCGCCATTAGCGGCTACGAGCAGTACTTC.